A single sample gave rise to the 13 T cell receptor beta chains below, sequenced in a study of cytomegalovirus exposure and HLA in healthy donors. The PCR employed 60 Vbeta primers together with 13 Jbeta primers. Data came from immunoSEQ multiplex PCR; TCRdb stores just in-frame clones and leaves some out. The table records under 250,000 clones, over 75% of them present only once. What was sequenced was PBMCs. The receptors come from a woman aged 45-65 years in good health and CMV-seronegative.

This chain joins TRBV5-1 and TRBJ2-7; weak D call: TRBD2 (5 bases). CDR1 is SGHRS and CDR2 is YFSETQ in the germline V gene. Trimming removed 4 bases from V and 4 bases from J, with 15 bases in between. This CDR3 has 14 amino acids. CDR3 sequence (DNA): TGCGCCAGCAGCCCCGACTCTAGCCGGTACGAGCAGTACTTC. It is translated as CASSPDSSRYEQYF.

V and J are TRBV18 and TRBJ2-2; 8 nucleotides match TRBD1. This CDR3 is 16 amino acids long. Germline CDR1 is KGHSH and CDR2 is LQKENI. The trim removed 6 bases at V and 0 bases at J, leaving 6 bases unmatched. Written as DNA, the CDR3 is TGTGCCAGCTCCCCAGGGGGCCAAACGAACACCGGGGAGCTGTTTTTT. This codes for CASSPGGQTNTGELFF.

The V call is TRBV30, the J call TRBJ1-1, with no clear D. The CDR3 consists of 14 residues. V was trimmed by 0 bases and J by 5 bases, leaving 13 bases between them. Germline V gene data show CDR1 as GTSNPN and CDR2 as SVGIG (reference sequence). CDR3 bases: TGTGCCTGGAGTGTAGGCAGAGGGTCGACTGAAGCTTTCTTT. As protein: CAWSVGRGSTEAFF.

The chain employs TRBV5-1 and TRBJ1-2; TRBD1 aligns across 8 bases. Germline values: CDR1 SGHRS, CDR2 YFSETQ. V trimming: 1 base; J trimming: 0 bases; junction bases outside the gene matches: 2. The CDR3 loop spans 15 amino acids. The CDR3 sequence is CASSLSGGTNYGYTF. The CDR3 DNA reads TGCGCCAGCAGCTTGTCAGGGGGCACTAACTATGGCTACACCTTC.

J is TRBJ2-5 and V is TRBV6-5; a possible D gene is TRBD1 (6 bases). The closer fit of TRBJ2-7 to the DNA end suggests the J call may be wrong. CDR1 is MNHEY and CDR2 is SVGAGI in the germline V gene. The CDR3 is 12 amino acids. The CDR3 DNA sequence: TGTGCCAGCAGCCCCACAGGGTACGAGCAGTACTTC. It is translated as CASSPTGYEQYF.

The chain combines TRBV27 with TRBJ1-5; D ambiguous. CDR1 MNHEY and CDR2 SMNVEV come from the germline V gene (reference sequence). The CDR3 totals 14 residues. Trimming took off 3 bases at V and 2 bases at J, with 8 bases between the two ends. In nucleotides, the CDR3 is TGTGCCAGCAGTTTTAGAGAACGCAATCAGCCCCAGCATTTT. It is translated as CASSFRERNQPQHF.

CDR3 residues: CASSLASGNEQFF. The CDR3 region has the DNA TGTGCCAGCAGCTTAGCCTCCGGTAATGAGCAGTTCTTC. The genes are TRBV11-3 and TRBJ2-1; D is uncertain. The CDR3 consists of 13 residues. V lost 1 base and J 7 bases, leaving 8 bases between the germline ends. From germline, CDR1 is SGHNT and CDR2 YENEEA.

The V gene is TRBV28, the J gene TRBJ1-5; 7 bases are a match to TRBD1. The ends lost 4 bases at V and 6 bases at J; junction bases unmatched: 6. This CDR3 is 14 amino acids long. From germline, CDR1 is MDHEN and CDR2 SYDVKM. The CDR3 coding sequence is TGTGCCAGCAGTTCTTCCAGGGGGAGTCAGCCCCAGCATTTT. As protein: CASSSSRGSQPQHF.

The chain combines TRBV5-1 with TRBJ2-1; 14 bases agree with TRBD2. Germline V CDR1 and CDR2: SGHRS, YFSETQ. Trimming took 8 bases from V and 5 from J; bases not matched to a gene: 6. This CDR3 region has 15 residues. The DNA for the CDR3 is TGCGCCAGTGGACTAGCGGGAGGAAGCCACAATGAGCAGTTCTTC. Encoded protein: CASGLAGGSHNEQFF.

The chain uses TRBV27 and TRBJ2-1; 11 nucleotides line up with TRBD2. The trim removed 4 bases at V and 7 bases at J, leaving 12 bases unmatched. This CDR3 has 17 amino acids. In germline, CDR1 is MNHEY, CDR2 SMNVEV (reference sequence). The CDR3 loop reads CASSSTLLAGEVNEQFF. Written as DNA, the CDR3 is TGTGCCAGCAGTTCAACCCTACTAGCGGGAGAAGTAAATGAGCAGTTCTTC.

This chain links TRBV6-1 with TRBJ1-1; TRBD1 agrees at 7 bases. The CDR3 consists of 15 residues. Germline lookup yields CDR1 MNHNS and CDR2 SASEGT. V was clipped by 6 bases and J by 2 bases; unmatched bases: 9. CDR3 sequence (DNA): TGTGCCAGCAGGAGACAGGGTATTTTAAACACTGAAGCTTTCTTT. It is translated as CASRRQGILNTEAFF.

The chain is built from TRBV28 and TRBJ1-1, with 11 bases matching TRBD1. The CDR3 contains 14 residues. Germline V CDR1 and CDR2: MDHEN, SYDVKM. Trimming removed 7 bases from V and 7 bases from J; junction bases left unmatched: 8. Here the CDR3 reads CASIVDRGLSEAFF. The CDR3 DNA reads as TGTGCCAGCATCGTGGACAGGGGGCTTAGTGAAGCTTTCTTT.

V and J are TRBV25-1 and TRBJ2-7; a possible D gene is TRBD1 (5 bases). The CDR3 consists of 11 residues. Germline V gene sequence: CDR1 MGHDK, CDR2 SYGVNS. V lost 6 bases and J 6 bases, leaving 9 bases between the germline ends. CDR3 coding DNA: TGTGCCAGCAGCAAGGGGTCCGAGCAGTACTTC. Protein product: CASSKGSEQYF.